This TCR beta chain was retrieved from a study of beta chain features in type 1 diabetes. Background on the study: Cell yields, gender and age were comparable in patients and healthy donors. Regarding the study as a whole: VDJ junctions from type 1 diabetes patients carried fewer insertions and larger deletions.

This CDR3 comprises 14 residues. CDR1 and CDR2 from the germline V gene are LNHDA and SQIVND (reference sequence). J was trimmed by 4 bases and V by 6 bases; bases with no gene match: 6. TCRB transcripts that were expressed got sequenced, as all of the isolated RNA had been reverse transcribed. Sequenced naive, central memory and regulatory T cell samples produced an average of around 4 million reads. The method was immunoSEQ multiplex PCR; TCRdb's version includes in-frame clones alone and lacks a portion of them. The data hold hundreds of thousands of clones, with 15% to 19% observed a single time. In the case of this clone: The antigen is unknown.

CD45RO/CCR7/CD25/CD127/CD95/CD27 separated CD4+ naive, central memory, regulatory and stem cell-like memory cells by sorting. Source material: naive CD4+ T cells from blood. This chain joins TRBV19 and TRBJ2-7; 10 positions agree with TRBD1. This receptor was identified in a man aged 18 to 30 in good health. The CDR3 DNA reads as TGTGCCAGTAGGCGGACAGGGGGTTCTTACGAGCAGTACTTC. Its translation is CASRRTGGSYEQYF.